This is a list of T cell receptor beta chains from one sample in a study of T cell repertoires in cytomegalovirus infection. One entry per CDR3 protein, called by TCRdb with MiXCR from the reads. The data hold roughly 500,000 distinct CDR3 sequences, with approximately 17% observed a single time. The sample consisted of CD8+ T cells from PBMCs. All receptors come from a human donor in good health (CMV status not recorded). Some clones in this sample may be carry-over from other donors' samples. The CDR3 runs from the conserved cysteine through the conserved F or W. The order of the fields is clone size, D gene, J gene, V gene, CDR3 DNA, CDR3 protein. The D gene is left open where the match is weak. The size entry is marked missing in some rows and otherwise reads once, few, many or a size class.

clone size: NA; D gene: TRBD1; J gene: TRBJ1-1; V gene: TRBV19; CDR3 DNA: TGTGCCAGTACGACAGGGCGGAGGGGGTCCACTGAAGCTTTCTTT; CDR3 protein: CASTTGRRGSTEAFF
clone size: many; D gene: NA; J gene: TRBJ2-7; V gene: TRBV7-8; CDR3 DNA: TGTGCCAGCAGCTTAGTCGCCGGCAGAACGGCAACCCACTTCTCCTACGAGCAGTACTTC; CDR3 protein: CASSLVAGRTATHFSYEQYF
clone size: few; D gene: NA; J gene: TRBJ2-3; V gene: TRBV6-5; CDR3 DNA: TGTGCCAGCAGTTACCGGCGGGACGGCACAGATACGCAGTATTTT; CDR3 protein: CASSYRRDGTDTQYF
clone size: few; D gene: NA; J gene: TRBJ2-7; V gene: TRBV20-1; CDR3 DNA: TGCAGTGCTAGATCAGGGGGGATTCACGAGCAGTACTTC; CDR3 protein: CSARSGGIHEQYF
clone size: many; D gene: TRBD2; J gene: TRBJ2-5; V gene: TRBV29-1; CDR3 DNA: TGCAGCGTTGAAAGGCTAGCGGACCGCCAAGAGACCCAGTACTTC; CDR3 protein: CSVERLADRQETQYF
clone size: few; D gene: TRBD2; J gene: TRBJ2-2; V gene: TRBV6-1; CDR3 DNA: TGTGCCAGCACCGAAAGCGGGAGGGTTCTTACCGGGGAGCTGTTTTTT; CDR3 protein: CASTESGRVLTGELFF
clone size: NA; D gene: TRBD2; J gene: TRBJ2-7; V gene: TRBV7-6; CDR3 DNA: TGTGCCAGCAGCTCCGATCCAGCGGGAGGGCCGTGCTCCTACGAGCAGTACTTC; CDR3 protein: CASSSDPAGGPCSYEQYF
clone size: NA; D gene: NA; J gene: TRBJ2-7; V gene: TRBV12-3/TRBV12-4; CDR3 DNA: TGTGCCAGCAGTTTGGGTCAGCTAGTCCACGAGCAGTACTTC; CDR3 protein: CASSLGQLVHEQYF
clone size: few; D gene: TRBD2; J gene: TRBJ2-2; V gene: TRBV5-4; CDR3 DNA: TGTGCCAGCAGCTCGGCCCGGGGCGGGAGCGGGACCGGGGAGCTGTTTTTT; CDR3 protein: CASSSARGGSGTGELFF
clone size: NA; D gene: TRBD1; J gene: TRBJ2-1; V gene: TRBV27; CDR3 DNA: TGTGCCAGCAGCCTAACCGGGACAGTCGACAATGAGCAGTTCTTC; CDR3 protein: CASSLTGTVDNEQFF